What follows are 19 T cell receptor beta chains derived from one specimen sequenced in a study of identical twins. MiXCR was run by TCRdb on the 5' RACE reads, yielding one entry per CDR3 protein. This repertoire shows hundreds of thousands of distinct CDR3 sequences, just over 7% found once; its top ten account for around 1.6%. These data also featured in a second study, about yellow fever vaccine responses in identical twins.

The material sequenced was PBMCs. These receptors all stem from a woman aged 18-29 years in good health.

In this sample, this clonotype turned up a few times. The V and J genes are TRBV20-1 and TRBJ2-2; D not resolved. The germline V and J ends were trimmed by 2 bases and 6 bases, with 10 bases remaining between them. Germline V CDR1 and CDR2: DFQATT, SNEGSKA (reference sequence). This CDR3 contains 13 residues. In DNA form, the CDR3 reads TGCAGTGCTAGAAAGGGTCCGTCCGGGGAGCTGTTTTTT. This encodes CSARKGPSGELFF.

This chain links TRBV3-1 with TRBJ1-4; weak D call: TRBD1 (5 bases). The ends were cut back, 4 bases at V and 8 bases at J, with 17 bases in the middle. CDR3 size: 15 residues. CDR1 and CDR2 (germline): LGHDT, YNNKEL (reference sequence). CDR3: CASSRQTLQGEKLFF. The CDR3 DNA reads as TGTGCCAGCAGCCGACAGACACTTCAGGGCGAAAAACTGTTTTTT.

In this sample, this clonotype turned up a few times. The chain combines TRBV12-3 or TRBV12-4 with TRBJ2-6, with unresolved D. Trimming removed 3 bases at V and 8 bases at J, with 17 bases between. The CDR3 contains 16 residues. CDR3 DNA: TGTGCCAGCAGTTTTGGTCGGAGTCCTCGGTCCAACGTCCTGACTTTC. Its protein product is CASSFGRSPRSNVLTF.

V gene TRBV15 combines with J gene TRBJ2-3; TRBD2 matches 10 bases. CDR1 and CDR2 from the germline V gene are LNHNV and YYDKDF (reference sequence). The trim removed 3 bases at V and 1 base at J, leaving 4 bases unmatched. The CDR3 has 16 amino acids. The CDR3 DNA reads TGTGCCACCAGCAGCAAAACTAGCGGGGGCACAGATACGCAGTATTTT. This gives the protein CATSSKTSGGTDTQYF. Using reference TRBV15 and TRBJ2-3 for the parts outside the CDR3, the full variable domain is DAMVIQNPRYQVTQFGKPVTLSCSQTLNHNVMYWYQQKSSQAPKLLFHYYDKDFNNEADTPDNFQSRRPNTSFCFLDIRSPGLGDTAMYLCATSSKTSGGTDTQYFGPGTRLTVL.

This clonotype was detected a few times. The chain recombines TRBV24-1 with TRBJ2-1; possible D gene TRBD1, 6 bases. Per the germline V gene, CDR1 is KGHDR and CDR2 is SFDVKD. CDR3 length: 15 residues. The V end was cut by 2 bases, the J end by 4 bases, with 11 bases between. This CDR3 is CATSDSGTPYNEQFF. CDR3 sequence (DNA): TGTGCCACCAGTGATTCCGGGACACCGTACAATGAGCAGTTCTTC.

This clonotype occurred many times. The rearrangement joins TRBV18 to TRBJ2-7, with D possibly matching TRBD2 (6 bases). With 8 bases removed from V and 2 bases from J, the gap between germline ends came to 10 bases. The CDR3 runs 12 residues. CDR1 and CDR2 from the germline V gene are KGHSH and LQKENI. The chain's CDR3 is CASQDYPYEQYF. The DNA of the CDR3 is TGTGCCAGCCAGGACTACCCCTACGAGCAGTACTTC.

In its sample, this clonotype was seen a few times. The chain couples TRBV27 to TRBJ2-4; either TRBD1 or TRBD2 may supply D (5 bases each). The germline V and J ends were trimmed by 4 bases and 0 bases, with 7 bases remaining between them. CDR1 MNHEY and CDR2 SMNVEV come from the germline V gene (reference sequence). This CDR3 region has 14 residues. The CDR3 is CASSYGGAKNIQYF. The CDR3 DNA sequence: TGTGCCAGCAGTTATGGGGGAGCCAAAAACATTCAGTACTTC.

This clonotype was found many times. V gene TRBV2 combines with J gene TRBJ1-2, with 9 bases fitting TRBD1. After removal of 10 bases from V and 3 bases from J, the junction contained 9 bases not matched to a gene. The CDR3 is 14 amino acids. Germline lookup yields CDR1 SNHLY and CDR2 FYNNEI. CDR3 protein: CAMITGGPHYGYTF. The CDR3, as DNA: TGTGCCATGATAACAGGGGGCCCTCACTATGGCTACACCTTC.

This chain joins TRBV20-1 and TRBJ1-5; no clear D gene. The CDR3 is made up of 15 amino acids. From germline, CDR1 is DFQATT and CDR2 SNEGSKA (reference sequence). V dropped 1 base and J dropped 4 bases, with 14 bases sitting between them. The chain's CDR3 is CSARGTEESNQPQHF. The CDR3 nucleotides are TGCAGTGCTAGAGGGACGGAGGAGAGTAATCAGCCCCAGCATTTT.

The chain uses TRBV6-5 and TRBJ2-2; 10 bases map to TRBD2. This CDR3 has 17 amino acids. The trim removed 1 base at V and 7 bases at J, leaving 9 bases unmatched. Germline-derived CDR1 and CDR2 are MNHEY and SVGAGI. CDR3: CASSYWAPSGGGGELFF. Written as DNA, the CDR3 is TGTGCCAGCAGTTACTGGGCCCCCAGCGGGGGGGGCGGGGAGCTGTTTTTT.

DNA of the CDR3: TGTGCCAGTAGTATACAAATTATCTCTGGAAACACCATATATTTT. Encoded protein: CASSIQIISGNTIYF. The chain carries TRBV19 and TRBJ1-3; D gene unclear. Germline CDR1 LNHDA, CDR2 SQIVND (reference sequence). V was cut by 2 bases and J by 0 bases, with 8 bases left in between. The CDR3 is 15 amino acids.

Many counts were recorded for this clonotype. The CDR3 loop reads CSAPPGTSGGAAETQYF. CDR3 nucleotide sequence: TGCAGTGCTCCCCCCGGGACTAGCGGGGGGGCCGCAGAGACCCAGTACTTC. V gene TRBV20-1 combines with J gene TRBJ2-5, with 16 bases matching TRBD2. CDR3 size: 17 residues. The ends lost 5 bases at V and 4 bases at J; junction bases unmatched: 10. The germline CDR1 and CDR2 sequences are DFQATT and SNEGSKA (reference sequence).

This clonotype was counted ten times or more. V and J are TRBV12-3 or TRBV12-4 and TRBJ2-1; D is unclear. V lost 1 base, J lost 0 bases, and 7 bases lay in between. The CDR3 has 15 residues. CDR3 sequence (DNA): TGTGCCAGCAGTTTAGGGCGTAGCTCCTACAATGAGCAGTTCTTC. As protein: CASSLGRSSYNEQFF.

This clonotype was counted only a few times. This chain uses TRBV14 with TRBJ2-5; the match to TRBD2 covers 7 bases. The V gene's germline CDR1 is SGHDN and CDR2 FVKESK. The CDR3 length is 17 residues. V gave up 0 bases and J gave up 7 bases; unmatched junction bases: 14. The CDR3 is CASSQDWDYRPPGTQYF. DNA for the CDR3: TGTGCCAGCAGCCAAGATTGGGACTACCGTCCACCAGGGACCCAGTACTTC.

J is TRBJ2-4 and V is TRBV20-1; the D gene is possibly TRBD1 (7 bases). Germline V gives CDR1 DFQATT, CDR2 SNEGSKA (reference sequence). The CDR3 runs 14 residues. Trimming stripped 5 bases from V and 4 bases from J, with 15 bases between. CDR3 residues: CSAYRGGAKNIQYF. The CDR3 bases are TGCAGTGCTTACAGGGGAGGAGCGAAAAACATTCAGTACTTC.

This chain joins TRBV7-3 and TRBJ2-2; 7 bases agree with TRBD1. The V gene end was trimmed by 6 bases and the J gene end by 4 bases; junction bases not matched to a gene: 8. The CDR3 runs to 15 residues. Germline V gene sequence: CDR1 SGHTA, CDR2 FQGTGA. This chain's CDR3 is CASSTGQRSTGELFF. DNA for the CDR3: TGTGCCAGCAGTACGGGACAGCGGAGCACCGGGGAGCTGTTTTTT.

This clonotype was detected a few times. Here the CDR3 DNA reads TGTGCCAGCAGCCAAGAAAGGGCAACTAATGAAAAACTGTTTTTT. Translation: CASSQERATNEKLFF. The chain joins TRBV4-2 to TRBJ1-4, with D uncertain. This CDR3 is 15 amino acids long. V lost 0 bases to trimming and J lost 0 bases, with 5 bases between them. Germline V gene sequence: CDR1 LGHNA, CDR2 YNFKEQ.

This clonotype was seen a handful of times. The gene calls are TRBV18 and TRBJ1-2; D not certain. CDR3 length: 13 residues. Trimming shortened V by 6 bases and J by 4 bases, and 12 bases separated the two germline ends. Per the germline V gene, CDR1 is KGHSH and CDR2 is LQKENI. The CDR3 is CASSQELSYGYTF. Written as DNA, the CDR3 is TGTGCCAGCTCTCAAGAGCTGTCCTATGGCTACACCTTC.

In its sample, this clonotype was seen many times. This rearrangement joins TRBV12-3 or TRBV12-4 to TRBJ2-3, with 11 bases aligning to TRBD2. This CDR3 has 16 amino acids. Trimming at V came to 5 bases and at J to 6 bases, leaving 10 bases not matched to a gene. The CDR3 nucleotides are TGTGCCAGCAGTGTCAATAGCGGGGGGGCAACGGATACGCAGTATTTT. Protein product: CASSVNSGGATDTQYF.